These T cell receptor beta chains were read from a single sample in a study of OX40 agonist ivuxolimab in advanced cancers. Data came from immunoSEQ multiplex PCR; TCRdb stores just in-frame clones and leaves some out. The data contain about 62,000 clones, about 85% of them singletons. This specimen consisted of CD4+ or CD8+ T cells sorted from blood, obtained in a trial of the OX40 agonist ivuxolimab. These receptors originate from an adult with an advanced solid tumor such as melanoma, head and neck, liver or kidney cancer. The CDR3 runs from the conserved cysteine through the conserved F or W. D genes are given only for firm matches. Some rows have no size entry. The others give once, few or many, or a class for an expanded clone.

cdr3_nt cdr3_aa d_call clone_size j_call v_call
TGTGCCAGCAGTTCGGCAGGAATTAATGAAAAACTGTTTTTT CASSSAGINEKLFF . few TRBJ1-4 TRBV6-5
TGTGCCAGTAGGGACCTAAGCTCCTACAATGAGCAGTTCTTC CASRDLSSYNEQFF . . TRBJ2-1 TRBV19
TGTGCCAGCAGCTCCTTGGACAGCTACGAGCAGTACTTC CASSSLDSYEQYF . . TRBJ2-7 TRBV7-9
TGTGCCAGCAGTTCCGGGACTAGCTCCTACGAGCAGTACTTC CASSSGTSSYEQYF TRBD2 . TRBJ2-7 TRBV2
TGCGCCATCCTCAGGGAGGACGAGCAGTACTTC CAILREDEQYF . . TRBJ2-7 TRBV5-1
TGTGCCAGCAGTTTAGGGACAGGGCCCACCTCCGGCTACACCTTC CASSLGTGPTSGYTF TRBD1 . TRBJ1-2 TRBV28
TGCGCCAGCAGCTCCCTCACTAGCGGGAGGGCCGGCGAGACCCAGTACTTC CASSSLTSGRAGETQYF TRBD2 . TRBJ2-5 TRBV5-1
TGTGCCAGCAGCCAAAGGGACTACTCCACCGGGGAGCTGTTTTTT CASSQRDYSTGELFF TRBD2 once TRBJ2-2 TRBV7-9
TGTGCCAGCGCCGGGACAGGGTACACAGATACGCAGTATTTT CASAGTGYTDTQYF . . TRBJ2-3 TRBV21-1
TGTGCCAGCAGATTGGACAGTGTTAATGAAAAACTGTTTTTT CASRLDSVNEKLFF . . TRBJ1-4 TRBV2
TGTGCCAGCAGTTACCCCGACAGGGAGGGGAATTCACCCCTCCACTTT CASSYPDREGNSPLHF TRBD1 . TRBJ1-6 TRBV6-5
TGTGCCAGCAGTGAAGCGCTAAGGGTGGCCAAAAACATTCAGTACTTC CASSEALRVAKNIQYF . . TRBJ2-4 TRBV6-1
TGCGCCAGCAGCACAGAAGGGGGCGAGCAGTACTTC CASSTEGGEQYF . . TRBJ2-7 TRBV4-3
TGCGCCAGCAGGGGGGACCCTGGGGGCATTGAGCAGTTCTTC CASRGDPGGIEQFF . . TRBJ2-1 TRBV4-1
TGTGCCAGCAGCGTAGGGAACGGACAAGAGACCCAGTACTTC CASSVGNGQETQYF . . TRBJ2-5 TRBV9
TGTGCCACCAAACAGGGGTCACTAGCAATCTACGAGCAGTACTTC CATKQGSLAIYEQYF . . TRBJ2-7 TRBV6-1
TGTGCCAGCAGGTTTGGGACAGGGCGCGAGCAGTACTTC CASRFGTGREQYF TRBD1 few TRBJ2-7 TRBV25-1
TGTGCCAGCAACCAAGATCTAGCGGGAGACTACGAGCAGTACTTC CASNQDLAGDYEQYF TRBD2 . TRBJ2-7 TRBV6-1
TGTGCCAGCAGCCCCCCCGCGGGGGAGAGGGCCCAGTACTTC CASSPPAGERAQYF TRBD2 . TRBJ2-5 TRBV7-6
TGCGCCAGCAGCCCCCAAAAATTAACACTAGCGGGAAGTCCCTCCCGGGCGCAGTATTTT CASSPQKLTLAGSPSRAQYF TRBD2 . TRBJ2-3 TRBV4-1
TGTGCCAGCAGCTTGGAGAGGAACATTCAGTACTTC CASSLERNIQYF . . TRBJ2-4 TRBV7-2
TGTGCCAGCAATTTCGTGGGTTCGGGTAGTGAGCAGTTCTTC CASNFVGSGSEQFF . . TRBJ2-1 TRBV27
TGTGCCAGCAGTTTTATTCCTCTGGGGGGGCTCTCCTACGAGCAGTACTTC CASSFIPLGGLSYEQYF . . TRBJ2-7 TRBV28
TGCGCCAGCAGCCAACCCGGGACAGGGAAAAACGAGCAGTACTTC CASSQPGTGKNEQYF TRBD1 . TRBJ2-7 TRBV4-1
TGTGCCAGCAGTTACTCCCACGACCTCAGGGGCACCATATATTTT CASSYSHDLRGTIYF . . TRBJ1-3 TRBV6-5
TGTGCCAGCAACCTACTAGCGGTACAAGAGACCCAGTACTTC CASNLLAVQETQYF TRBD2 . TRBJ2-5 TRBV7-2
TGTGCGAGCACGAATAACCAAGAGACCCAGTACTTC CASTNNQETQYF . . TRBJ2-5 TRBV7-9
TGTGCCAGCAGCTTAGAAGAAAAACTGTTTTTT CASSLEEKLFF . . TRBJ1-4 TRBV11-2
TGTGCCAGCAGCCCCTCAGGGCACGAGCAGTACTTC CASSPSGHEQYF . . TRBJ2-7 TRBV6-5
TGCGCCAGCAGCCGGGACACCTACGAGCAGTACTTC CASSRDTYEQYF . . TRBJ2-7 TRBV5-1
TGTGCCAGCAGCGTAGTAACAGGGGGGGAGCAGTTCTTC CASSVVTGGEQFF TRBD1 . TRBJ2-1 TRBV9
TGTGCCAGCAGCGTCCGGGTAGCGGGTACCAATGAGCAGTTCTTC CASSVRVAGTNEQFF TRBD2 . TRBJ2-1 TRBV5-6
TGCGCCAGCAGCTCGGTGGGACAGGAAACAGATACGCAGTATTTT CASSSVGQETDTQYF TRBD1 once TRBJ2-3 TRBV5-1
TGTGCCAGCAGCACCTACCACAGGGGTAACGCAGATACGCAGTATTTT CASSTYHRGNADTQYF TRBD1 once TRBJ2-3 TRBV5-4
TGTGCCAGCACTGCACAAGGCGGGACTCGGGGCAACAATGAGCAGTTCTTC CASTAQGGTRGNNEQFF . . TRBJ2-1 TRBV25-1
TGTGCCAGCAGCTTAGGTTATCTCGTGGGAGAGGAGACCCAGTACTTC CASSLGYLVGEETQYF . . TRBJ2-5 TRBV11-2
TGTGCCAGCAGTTTATCTTCCTACAATGAGCAGTTCTTC CASSLSSYNEQFF . . TRBJ2-1 TRBV27
TGTGCCAGCAGTTCAGGGTTCCCGGGACAGGGCTTCGCCTACGAGCAGTACTTC CASSSGFPGQGFAYEQYF TRBD1 . TRBJ2-7 TRBV11-2
TGTGCCAGCAGCCTGCGACAGGGGTCCTACGAGCAGTACTTC CASSLRQGSYEQYF TRBD1 . TRBJ2-7 TRBV7-3
TGTGCCAGCTCACCTCCGGGAAACCAAGAGACCCAGTACTTC CASSPPGNQETQYF . . TRBJ2-5 TRBV18
TGCAGCGTTGAGCTAGCGGGAGGGCCTTCTCTACCCTACGAGCAGTACTTC CSVELAGGPSLPYEQYF TRBD2 . TRBJ2-7 TRBV29-1
TGTGCCAGCAGCTTACAGGACGAGCAGTACTTC CASSLQDEQYF . . TRBJ2-7 TRBV7-8